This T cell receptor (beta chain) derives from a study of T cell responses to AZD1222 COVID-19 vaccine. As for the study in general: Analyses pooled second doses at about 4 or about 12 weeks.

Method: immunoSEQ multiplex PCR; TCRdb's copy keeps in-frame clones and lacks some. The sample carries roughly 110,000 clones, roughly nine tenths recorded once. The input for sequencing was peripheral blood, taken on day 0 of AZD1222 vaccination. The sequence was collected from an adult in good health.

In nucleotides, the CDR3 is TGTGCCAGCTCACCACCGTCCAGTTACAATGAGCAGTTCTTC. It specifies CASSPPSSYNEQFF. V usage is TRBV18 and J usage is TRBJ2-1, with no clear D. There are 14 residues in the CDR3. Germline V CDR1 and CDR2: KGHSH, LQKENI. Trimming stripped 0 bases from V and 4 bases from J, with 7 bases between.